What follows are 26 T cell receptor beta chains derived from one specimen sequenced in a study of siplizumab effects on memory and regulatory T cells. Assay used: immunoSEQ multiplex PCR; TCRdb lists only in-frame clones, some missing. This sample has around 65,000 clones, with 79% found just once. Sample: memory CD4+ T cells sorted from blood. The receptors here all came from a human donor in good health.

The V gene is TRBV7-9, the J gene TRBJ1-4; D ambiguous. The length of the CDR3 is 12 residues. CDR1 SEHNR and CDR2 FQNEAQ come from the germline V gene (reference sequence). V gave up 5 bases and J gave up 8 bases, with 9 bases separating them. CDR3 region: CASSPMVEKLFF. In DNA, the CDR3 is TGTGCCAGCAGCCCTATGGTGGAAAAACTGTTTTTT.

This clone was detected only once. J is TRBJ1-2 and V is TRBV28; D not certain. V was clipped by 2 bases and J by 6 bases, with 7 bases between them. The CDR3 extends over 12 amino acids. Germline CDR1 reads MDHEN; CDR2 reads SYDVKM. CDR3 nucleotides: TGTGCCAGCAGTTTAATTGGAGATGGCTACACCTTC. Translated: CASSLIGDGYTF.

The chain has TRBV10-3 and TRBJ2-3; TRBD1 or TRBD2 may be the D gene (5 bases each). Trimming pared 2 bases from V and 4 bases from J, leaving 13 bases between. CDR3 length: 15 residues. Germline V lookup: CDR1 ENHRY, CDR2 SYGVKD. The chain's CDR3 is CAISEGTGGADTQYF. As DNA, the CDR3 is TGTGCCATCAGTGAGGGAACAGGAGGCGCAGATACGCAGTATTTT.

The gene calls are TRBV10-3 and TRBJ2-3; TRBD1 matches 11 bases. Germline V gives CDR1 ENHRY, CDR2 SYGVKD. This CDR3 region has 14 residues. J was trimmed by 2 bases and V by 10 bases; bases with no gene match: 5. The CDR3 DNA follows: TGTGCCACTAGGACAGGGGGCCCCACAGATACGCAGTATTTT. Translating gives CATRTGGPTDTQYF.

The chain carries TRBV7-9 and TRBJ2-5; a weak D match, TRBD1 (6 bases). The length of the CDR3 is 13 residues. Trimming left V 1 base short and J 5 bases short, with 8 bases between. Germline assignment: CDR1 SEHNR and CDR2 FQNEAQ (reference sequence). DNA of the CDR3: TGTGCCAGCAGCTTAGACAGGGCTGAGACCCAGTACTTC. It is translated as CASSLDRAETQYF.

The CDR3 DNA reads TGTGCCAGCAGCTTATATAGTGTTAACAATGAGCAGTTCTTC. This codes for CASSLYSVNNEQFF. V is TRBV7-3 and J is TRBJ2-1, with D unclear. Looked up from germline, CDR1 is SGHTA and CDR2 is FQGTGA. This CDR3 has 14 amino acids. V was pared by 2 bases and J by 5 bases, with 10 bases between.

V and J are TRBV9 and TRBJ2-5, with 8 bases that match TRBD2. Germline-derived CDR1 and CDR2 are SGDLS and YYNGEE. V dropped 3 bases and J dropped 5; count of bases not matched to a gene: 12. The CDR3 is 16 residues long. CDR3 bases: TGTGCCAGCAGCGCTAACCCCGGGACTAGGGGTGAGACCCAGTACTTC. Its protein is CASSANPGTRGETQYF.

The V gene is TRBV21-1, the J gene TRBJ2-2; the tabulated D call, TRBD1, remains unverified against the DNA. TRBV21-1 corresponds to a pseudogene. The CDR3 totals 19 residues. This CDR3 is CASSNELRDRVVDTGELFF. CDR3 nucleotides: TGTGCCAGCAGCAACGAACTCCGGGACAGGGTAGTTGACACCGGGGAGCTGTTTTTT.

The V and J genes are TRBV7-8 and TRBJ2-3; D is perhaps TRBD1 (6 bases). Germline CDR1 SGHVS, CDR2 FQNEAQ. Trimming removed 5 bases from V and 6 bases from J, with 9 bases in between. CDR3 length: 12 amino acids. CDR3 sequence reads: CASSQTGDTQYF. The CDR3 nucleotides read TGTGCCAGCAGCCAAACAGGGGATACGCAGTATTTT.

DNA for the CDR3: TGTGCCAGTAGTCGCGGGTCGATGGGGAGCTACAATGAGCAGTTCTTC. Translated: CASSRGSMGSYNEQFF. This chain joins TRBV19 and TRBJ2-1, with a tentative D call TRBD2 (5 bases). The CDR3 has 16 residues. Germline CDR1 reads LNHDA; CDR2 reads SQIVND (reference sequence). V was trimmed by 5 bases and J by 3 bases, leaving 17 bases between them. The whole variable domain, filled in from reference TRBV19 and TRBJ2-1, reads DGGITQSPKYLFRKEGQNVTLSCEQNLNHDAMYWYRQDPGQGLRLIYYSQIVNDFQKGDIAEGYSVSREKKESFPLTVTSAQKNPTAFYLCASSRGSMGSYNEQFFGPGTRLTVL.

This clone was detected a few times. V and J are TRBV28 and TRBJ2-3; D might be TRBD2 (7 bases). The CDR3 sequence is 14 residues long. Looked up from germline, CDR1 is MDHEN and CDR2 is SYDVKM. Trimming shortened V by 7 bases and J by 2 bases, and 13 bases separated the two germline ends. The CDR3 loop reads CASTWGGATDTQYF. CDR3 DNA: TGTGCCAGCACCTGGGGGGGGGCCACAGATACGCAGTATTTT.

This clone showed up just once. This chain connects TRBV15 to TRBJ1-5, with D possibly matching TRBD1 (6 bases). V shed 5 bases and J shed 6 bases, with 17 bases lying between them. The CDR3 is made up of 15 amino acids. The germline CDR1 and CDR2 sequences are LNHNV and YYDKDF (reference sequence). The CDR3, as DNA: TGTGCCACCAGCTCCAACAGGGTAGAAAGTCAGCCCCAGCATTTT. It codes for CATSSNRVESQPQHF.

V and J are TRBV5-1 and TRBJ2-3; the match to TRBD2 covers 10 bases. Germline V gene lookup returns CDR1 SGHRS and CDR2 YFSETQ. V was clipped by 2 bases and J by 6 bases; unmatched bases: 3. The CDR3 spans 14 residues. The CDR3, as DNA: TGCGCCAGCAGCTTCCTAGCGGGGGAGGATACGCAGTATTTT. Its protein is CASSFLAGEDTQYF.

The J gene is TRBJ1-2, the V gene TRBV14; D is unclear. Germline CDR1 reads SGHDN; CDR2 reads FVKESK. The CDR3 is 13 residues long. V lost 2 bases, J lost 2 bases, and 6 bases lay in between. In DNA, the CDR3 is TGTGCCAGCAGCCAACTGGTGAACTATGGCTACACCTTC. Translating it yields CASSQLVNYGYTF.

J is TRBJ2-7 and V is TRBV9; TRBD2 matches 16 bases. This CDR3 is 17 amino acids long. V shed 3 bases and J 5 bases; nucleotides not matched to a gene: 8. CDR1 SGDLS and CDR2 YYNGEE come from the germline V gene. The CDR3 nucleotides are TGTGCCAGCAGCGCGGGACTAGCGGGGGGGCCTAACCACGAGCAGTACTTC. Protein: CASSAGLAGGPNHEQYF.

V and J are TRBV7-3 and TRBJ2-3, with D possibly matching TRBD1 (5 bases). The V and J ends lost 5 bases and 6 bases respectively, with 15 bases between them. The CDR3 is made up of 14 amino acids. The germline gives CDR1 SGHTA, CDR2 FQGTGA. The CDR3 region is CASSASTALDTQYF. In DNA form, the CDR3 reads TGTGCCAGCAGCGCCTCGACAGCCTTGGATACGCAGTATTTT.

The J gene is TRBJ2-7, the V gene TRBV4-2; the D gene is possibly TRBD1 (7 bases). This CDR3 is built from 18 residues. Per germline, CDR1 LGHNA and CDR2 YNFKEQ. V gave up 1 base and J gave up 4 bases, with 23 bases separating them. The CDR3 sequence is CASSQVPAGTQGTYEQYF. CDR3 sequence (DNA): TGTGCCAGCAGCCAAGTACCTGCGGGAACACAGGGGACGTACGAGCAGTACTTC.

The rearrangement joins TRBV29-1 to TRBJ2-5; 9 bases match TRBD1. CDR1 is SQVTM and CDR2 is ANQGSEA in the germline V gene. V lost 4 bases to trimming and J lost 6 bases; unmatched junction nucleotides: 6. This CDR3 spans 13 amino acids. The DNA of the CDR3 is TGCAGCGTTGGAACAGGGGGCGCAAAGACCCAGTACTTC. Translated, it gives CSVGTGGAKTQYF.

This chain joins TRBV19 and TRBJ2-7; possibly TRBD2 for D (5 bases). The V end lost 4 bases, the J end lost 7 bases, and 17 bases lay between the germline ends. Germline V gene data show CDR1 as LNHDA and CDR2 as SQIVND (reference sequence). This CDR3 has 14 residues. The CDR3 DNA follows: TGTGCCAGTAGTACAGGCCGAGCCCGGGGTGAGCAGTACTTC. Protein: CASSTGRARGEQYF.

This sequence joins TRBV2 and TRBJ2-1, with D unclear. The V and J ends lost 1 base and 9 bases respectively, with 10 bases between them. The CDR3 length is 13 residues. Germline V gene lookup returns CDR1 SNHLY and CDR2 FYNNEI. CDR3 nucleotides: TGTGCCAGCAGTGAAGGAACAGATCGTGAGCAGTTCTTC. Encoded protein: CASSEGTDREQFF.

The chain joins TRBV4-2 to TRBJ2-2; D gene unclear. Germline CDR1 is LGHNA and CDR2 is YNFKEQ. The CDR3 spans 17 residues. Trimming removed 0 bases at V and 3 bases at J, with 14 bases between. This CDR3 reads CASSQDPGSSHTGELFF. The CDR3 DNA follows: TGTGCCAGCAGCCAAGATCCAGGCTCGAGTCACACCGGGGAGCTGTTTTTT.

This sequence joins TRBV6-1 and TRBJ1-1, with D possibly being TRBD1 (5 bases). This CDR3 is built from 16 residues. The ends were cut back, 4 bases at V and 3 bases at J, with 18 bases in the middle. Germline CDR1 is MNHNS and CDR2 is SASEGT. The CDR3 DNA follows: TGTGCCAGCAGTGGAGGGCCGGAAGGGGCGGACACTGAAGCTTTCTTT. Its translation: CASSGGPEGADTEAFF.

This clone has just one count. The chain uses TRBV5-5 and TRBJ2-1; 7 bases agree with TRBD2. Trimming cost V 5 bases and J 0 bases; bases outside gene matches: 8. This CDR3 is 16 amino acids long. Germline V gene data show CDR1 as SGHKS and CDR2 as YYEKEE (reference sequence). DNA for the CDR3: TGTGCCAGCAGGCCTCCCGGGACTAACTCCTACAATGAGCAGTTCTTC. Its translation is CASRPPGTNSYNEQFF. Drawing the rest from reference TRBV5-5 and TRBJ2-1, the complete variable domain is DAGVTQSPTHLIKTRGQQVTLRCSPISGHKSVSWYQQVLGQGPQFIFQYYEKEERGRGNFPDRFSARQFPNYSSELNVNALLLGDSALYLCASRPPGTNSYNEQFFGPGTRLTVL.

The V and J genes are TRBV7-3 and TRBJ2-5; no clear D gene. The CDR3 has 11 residues. Germline V gene sequence: CDR1 SGHTA, CDR2 FQGTGA. V lost 6 bases to trimming and J lost 5 bases, with 7 bases between them. CDR3 amino acids: CASSMGETQYF. Written as DNA, the CDR3 is TGTGCCAGCAGTATGGGTGAGACCCAGTACTTC. The complete variable domain, with remaining parts taken from reference TRBV7-3 and TRBJ2-5, reads GAGVSQTPSNKVTEKGKYVELRCDPISGHTALYWYRQSLGQGPEFLIYFQGTGAADDSGLPNDRFFAVRPEGSVSTLKIQRTERGDSAVYLCASSMGETQYFGPGTRLLVL.

The chain recombines TRBV9 with TRBJ1-6; D perhaps matches TRBD1 (6 bases). CDR1 and CDR2 (germline): SGDLS, YYNGEE. This CDR3 is 15 amino acids long. Trimming removed 5 bases from V and 9 bases from J, with 18 bases in between. CDR3 amino acids: CASSRKGDSGSPLHF. The DNA of the CDR3 is TGTGCCAGCAGTCGCAAGGGGGATTCTGGTTCACCCCTCCACTTT.

This clone was picked up one time. The V call is TRBV5-4, the J call TRBJ2-5; 7 nucleotides agree with TRBD1. V was clipped by 2 bases and J by 6 bases; unmatched bases: 7. Germline CDR1 SGHNT, CDR2 YYREEE (reference sequence). The CDR3 contains 14 residues. The CDR3 DNA reads as TGTGCCAGCAGCTTTTTACAGGGGAAACAGACCCAGTACTTC. Translated, it gives CASSFLQGKQTQYF.